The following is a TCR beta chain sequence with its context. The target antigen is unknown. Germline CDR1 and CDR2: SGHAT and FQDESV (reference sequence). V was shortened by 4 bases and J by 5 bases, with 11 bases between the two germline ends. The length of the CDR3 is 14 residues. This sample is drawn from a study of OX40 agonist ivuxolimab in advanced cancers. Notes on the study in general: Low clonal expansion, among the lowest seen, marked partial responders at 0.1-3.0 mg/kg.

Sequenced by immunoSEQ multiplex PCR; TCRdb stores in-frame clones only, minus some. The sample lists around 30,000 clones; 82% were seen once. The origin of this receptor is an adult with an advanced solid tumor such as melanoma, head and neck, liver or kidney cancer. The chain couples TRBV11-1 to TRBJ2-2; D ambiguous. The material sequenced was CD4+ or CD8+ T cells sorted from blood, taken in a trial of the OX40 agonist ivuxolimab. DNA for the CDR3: TGTGCCAGCAGCTCCTCAACATCAACCGGGGAGCTGTTTTTT. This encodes CASSSSTSTGELFF.